This entry is about one T cell receptor (beta chain). Its cognate antigen is unknown. The sample is drawn from a study of human T cells and chemical hapten exposure. The overall study: Each patient's scalp received weekly diphenylcyclopropenone throughout the approximately 25-week study. Study conclusions and caveats: Among expanded TCRs, significantly more large CDR3 similarity clusters formed than among controls. There was no change with DPC sensitization in TCRs above 1 in 1000 frequency.

TCRdb re-called the RACE reads through MiXCR, storing one row per CDR3 protein. The sample lists about 120,000 distinct CDR3 sequences, roughly 13% seen once, with around 0.84% in the top ten. Time point of the sample: patch test 1, 2 weeks after DPC sensitization. The treatment was: therapeutic diphenylcyclopropenone sensitization with weekly scalp DPC. Specimen: whole blood, collected in connection with sensitization to the hapten diphenylcyclopropenone (DPC). The sequence came from a man aged 18-30 years with alopecia areata. Some clones in this sample may be carry-over from other donors' samples.

Here the CDR3 DNA reads TGTGCCAGCAGTTGGGATAGCAATCAGCCCCAGCATTTT. Translated, it gives CASSWDSNQPQHF. J is TRBJ1-5 and V is TRBV6-2 or TRBV6-3; D unresolved. Germline assignment: CDR1 MNHEY and CDR2 SVGEGT. V was shortened by 4 bases and J by 0 bases, with 4 bases between the two germline ends. The CDR3 is made up of 13 amino acids.